One sample yielded the 14 T cell receptor beta chains listed below, sequenced in a study of vaccination effects on CD4 cells after COVID-19 (dated by TCRdb to between 2021 and 2022). For these receptors, no antigen is known. The library was produced with the immunoSEQ multiplex PCR assay. This is the immuneACCESS table as TCRdb keeps it, with only in-frame sequences that have V and J called. A part of the clones is gone; compared with another copy, unresolved V genes explain less than half, and the rest is unexplained. The sample table shows tens of thousands of clones, and about 80% are seen once. The ten largest make up approximately 40% of the sample. In the ViraFEST assay, PBMC were stimulated with viral peptide pools, and TCR sequencing was then used to find antigen-specific CD4+ T cell clonotypes based on their expansion. After 10 to 11 days of culture, CD4+ T cells were isolated with the EasySep CD4+ T cell isolation kit. Convalescent patients had PCR-confirmed SARS-CoV-2 infection between March and December 2020, before Alpha, Beta and Delta variants emerged in the United States.

The material sequenced was CD4+ T cells from PBMCs cultured with a peptide pool, taken before COVID-19 vaccination. All receptors come from a human donor who had a prior SARS-CoV-2 infection.

The chain joins TRBV24-1 to TRBJ2-5; D may be TRBD1 (6 bases). Trimming shortened V by 9 bases and J by 4 bases, and 11 bases separated the two germline ends. The CDR3 sequence is 12 residues long. Germline-derived CDR1 and CDR2 are KGHDR and SFDVKD. CDR3 DNA sequence: TGTGCCACCGCCAAGACAGGAGAGACCCAGTACTTC. Encoded protein: CATAKTGETQYF.

A note on this clone: This sample also contains other DNA sequences that code for the same CDR3. This rearrangement joins TRBV7-2 to TRBJ2-5, with 8 bases lining up with TRBD2. Looked up from germline, CDR1 is SGHTA and CDR2 is FQGNSA. There are 13 residues in the CDR3. Losses at the gene ends were 6 bases for V and 3 bases for J; bases not matched to a gene: 3. Here the CDR3 DNA reads TGTGCCAGCAGTCGGGGGGGGGAAGAGACCCAGTACTTC. Its protein product is CASSRGGEETQYF.

The rearrangement uses TRBV7-8 and TRBJ2-7; 9 nucleotides match TRBD2. Germline CDR1 SGHVS, CDR2 FQNEAQ. The V and J ends lost 2 bases and 4 bases, in that order; junction bases with no gene match: 15. The CDR3 covers 18 residues. The CDR3 spells CASSLLLIPSGIVYEQYF. CDR3 in DNA: TGTGCCAGCAGCTTATTACTTATCCCTAGCGGGATCGTATACGAGCAGTACTTC.

The V and J genes are TRBV7-2 and TRBJ2-5; D is undetermined. CDR3 length: 11 amino acids. From germline, CDR1 is SGHTA and CDR2 FQGNSA. The ends were cut back, 3 bases at V and 7 bases at J, with 6 bases in the middle. The CDR3 protein is CASSFTGTQYF. CDR3 coding DNA: TGTGCCAGCAGCTTCACCGGGACCCAGTACTTC.

This clone has only a few counts. V gene TRBV27 combines with J gene TRBJ1-6; D gene unclear. CDR3 size: 15 residues. The germline CDR1 and CDR2 sequences are MNHEY and SMNVEV (reference sequence). Trimming took off 0 bases at V and 7 bases at J, with 10 bases between the two ends. The CDR3, as DNA: TGTGCCAGCAGTTTATCGGGGAGTTTGAATTCACCCCTCCACTTT. It specifies CASSLSGSLNSPLHF.

V and J are TRBV28 and TRBJ1-3; D unresolved. Germline assignment: CDR1 MDHEN and CDR2 SYDVKM. CDR3 size: 13 residues. V shed 3 bases and J shed 3 bases, with 6 bases lying between them. The CDR3 DNA reads TGTGCCAGCAGTTTGGTTCGTGGAAACACCATATATTTT. Protein product: CASSLVRGNTIYF.

The rearrangement links TRBV6-2 or TRBV6-3 to TRBJ2-6; 7 bases are shared with TRBD1. The V gene's germline CDR1 is MNHEY and CDR2 SVGEGT. This CDR3 is 16 amino acids long. The J segment lost 2 bases and the V segment lost 2 bases, leaving 3 bases of the junction unmatched. The CDR3 region is CASSYPTGAGANVLTF. The CDR3 DNA follows: TGTGCCAGCAGTTACCCCACAGGGGCTGGGGCCAACGTCCTGACTTTC.

The chain carries TRBV11-3 and TRBJ1-6, with a weak D call TRBD1 (5 bases). V dropped 2 bases and J dropped 10 bases, with 9 bases sitting between them. Germline assignment: CDR1 SGHNT and CDR2 YENEEA. The CDR3 spans 13 residues. DNA for the CDR3: TGTGCCAGCAGCTTAACGAGGGGATCACCCCTCCACTTT. Protein sequence: CASSLTRGSPLHF. The full variable domain, with the rest looked up from reference TRBV11-3 and TRBJ1-6, is EAGVVQSPRYKIIEKKQPVAFWCNPISGHNTLYWYLQNLGQGPELLIRYENEEAVDDSQLPKDRFSAERLKGVDSTLKIQPAELGDSAVYLCASSLTRGSPLHFGNGTRLTVT.

The J gene is TRBJ2-2, the V gene TRBV6-6; D remains ambiguous. The CDR3 length is 12 residues. V was clipped by 2 bases and J by 5 bases, with 3 bases between them. Looked up from germline, CDR1 is MNHNY and CDR2 is SVGAGI (reference sequence). The CDR3 sequence is CASSYQTGELFF. DNA of the CDR3: TGTGCCAGCAGTTACCAGACCGGGGAGCTGTTTTTT.

The V and J genes are TRBV5-1 and TRBJ2-5; D call uncertain. The V gene's germline CDR1 is SGHRS and CDR2 YFSETQ. This CDR3 has 11 amino acids. V shed 3 bases and J shed 2 bases, with 2 bases lying between them. The DNA of the CDR3 is TGCGCCAGCAGCTCACAAGAGACCCAGTACTTC. Translating it yields CASSSQETQYF.

The chain joins TRBV18 to TRBJ2-1; 10 nucleotides match TRBD2. This CDR3 contains 15 residues. Germline V gene data show CDR1 as KGHSH and CDR2 as LQKENI. V dropped 8 bases and J dropped 6; count of bases not matched to a gene: 10. This CDR3 reads CASAIPSGRFNEQFF. CDR3 bases: TGTGCCAGCGCCATTCCTAGCGGGAGATTCAATGAGCAGTTCTTC.

The rearrangement links TRBV19 to TRBJ1-2, with D perhaps matching TRBD1 (6 bases). The CDR3 runs 16 residues. Germline V CDR1 and CDR2: LNHDA, SQIVND (reference sequence). Trimming shortened V by 4 bases and J by 5 bases, and 20 bases separated the two germline ends. DNA for the CDR3: TGTGCCAGTAGTACCGGAGAGGACAGATTAAATTATGGCTACACCTTC. This codes for CASSTGEDRLNYGYTF.

The chain has TRBV5-5 and TRBJ1-2; D is perhaps TRBD1 (6 bases). Germline CDR1 reads SGHKS; CDR2 reads YYEKEE (reference sequence). This CDR3 region has 13 residues. Between the trimmed V and J ends, which lost 0 bases and 7 bases, there was a span of 10 bases. CDR3: CASSLVQGGGYTF. CDR3 coding DNA: TGTGCCAGCAGCTTGGTACAGGGCGGTGGCTACACCTTC.

Only a few counts were recorded for this clone. This chain joins TRBV15 and TRBJ2-3; D possibly corresponds to TRBD2 (5 bases). CDR1 LNHNV and CDR2 YYDKDF come from the germline V gene (reference sequence). CDR3 length equals 14 residues. V gave up 0 bases and J gave up 1 base, with 5 bases separating them. CDR3 in amino acids: CATSRERGTDTQYF. CDR3 nucleotides: TGTGCCACCAGCAGAGAGCGGGGCACAGATACGCAGTATTTT.